Each of the 22 T cell receptor beta chains below was sequenced from the same sample in a study of Ad26.COV2.S vaccination and SARS-CoV-2 variants. The assay was immunoSEQ multiplex PCR, and TCRdb's table has in-frame clones only and misses some. The sample includes approximately 280,000 clones, roughly 86% of them seen just once. Treatment reported: approximately 18 received Ad26.COV2.S at low or high dose, single or two shots; several received placebo; per-sample allocation not given. The samples were gathered on day 63 after the first injection of vaccine or placebo. The material was peripheral blood, obtained in a trial of Ad26.COV2.S vaccine versus placebo. The receptor source for this set is a person aged 18-60 years who received the Ad26.COV2.S COVID-19 vaccine or a placebo.

For the CDR3, the DNA is TGTGCCAGCAGCCAAGCATCGGGGACAGCTAACTACGAGCAGTACTTC. Translating gives CASSQASGTANYEQYF. This chain connects TRBV4-2 to TRBJ2-7; TRBD1 matches at 7 bases. CDR1 is LGHNA, CDR2 YNFKEQ, per germline. This CDR3 has 16 amino acids. The junction had 9 bases not matched to a gene; V was cut back by 1 base and J by 3 bases.

The chain combines TRBV5-6 with TRBJ1-1; 9 bases line up with TRBD1. With 3 bases clipped from V and 4 bases from J, the junction kept 4 bases outside the gene matches. In germline, CDR1 is SGHDT, CDR2 YYEEEE. This CDR3 region has 14 residues. This CDR3 reads CASSSPTGGTEAFF. In nucleotides, the CDR3 is TGTGCCAGCAGCTCCCCGACAGGGGGCACTGAAGCTTTCTTT.

This clone occurred once. The J gene is TRBJ2-2, the V gene TRBV7-9, with D uncertain. CDR3 length equals 15 residues. V dropped 2 bases and J dropped 4 bases, with 11 bases sitting between them. Germline-derived CDR1 and CDR2 are SEHNR and FQNEAQ (reference sequence). The CDR3 is CASSLTGLSTGELFF. The CDR3 nucleotides are TGTGCCAGCAGCTTAACTGGATTGTCCACCGGGGAGCTGTTTTTT.

The chain couples TRBV6-5 to TRBJ1-2, with D uncertain. Looked up from germline, CDR1 is MNHEY and CDR2 is SVGAGI. The V gene lost 5 bases and the J gene lost 7 bases, with 11 bases spanning the gap. The CDR3 has 12 amino acids. This CDR3 reads CASSPLQGGYTF. The CDR3 DNA reads TGTGCCAGCAGTCCACTACAAGGTGGCTACACCTTC.

This sequence joins TRBV3-1 (or the pseudogene TRBV3-2) and TRBJ2-2, with D perhaps matching TRBD1 or TRBD2 (6 bases each). V lost 3 bases and J lost 5, with 16 bases in between. The CDR3 covers 16 residues. The germline CDR1 and CDR2 sequences are LGHDT and YNNKEL (reference sequence). This CDR3 is CASSQYGGRDTGELFF. CDR3 in DNA: TGTGCCAGCAGCCAGTATGGGGGGCGAGATACCGGGGAGCTGTTTTTT.

This chain joins TRBV7-9 and TRBJ2-7, with 8 nucleotides matching TRBD1. The J segment lost 4 bases and the V segment lost 4 bases, leaving 9 bases of the junction unmatched. Looked up from germline, CDR1 is SEHNR and CDR2 is FQNEAQ (reference sequence). CDR3 length: 15 residues. DNA for the CDR3: TGTGCCAGCAGCTCCACAGGGGGGAACAAGTACGAGCAGTACTTC. It encodes CASSSTGGNKYEQYF.

The chain couples TRBV3-1 (or the pseudogene TRBV3-2) to TRBJ1-6; D is uncertain. Germline lookup yields CDR1 LGHDT and CDR2 YNNKEL (reference sequence). V lost 5 bases, J lost 0 bases, and 11 bases lay in between. The CDR3 consists of 16 residues. The CDR3 DNA sequence: TGTGCCAGCAGCTTCTATGCTAGCTCCTATAATTCACCCCTCCACTTT. Its translation is CASSFYASSYNSPLHF.

The chain carries TRBV20-1 and TRBJ1-5, with D possibly TRBD1 on 6 matching bases. Germline assignment: CDR1 DFQATT and CDR2 SNEGSKA (reference sequence). The CDR3 consists of 16 residues. V was pared by 3 bases and J by 4 bases, with 19 bases between. The CDR3 DNA sequence: TGCAGTGCTAGTGGGGGGGCCCCAGGGCTTAATCAGCCCCAGCATTTT. It specifies CSASGGAPGLNQPQHF.

The chain combines TRBV11-1 with TRBJ2-1; 8 bases line up with TRBD1. This CDR3 is 15 amino acids long. Germline V gene data show CDR1 as SGHAT and CDR2 as FQDESV (reference sequence). V trimming: 2 bases; J trimming: 2 bases; junction bases outside the gene matches: 2. The CDR3 sequence: CASSLRDRTYNEQFF. The CDR3 region has the DNA TGTGCCAGCAGCTTAAGGGACAGGACCTACAATGAGCAGTTCTTC.

The CDR3 region is CASSISGTAATNEKLFF. The DNA of the CDR3 is TGTGCCAGTAGTATCTCCGGGACAGCTGCAACTAATGAAAAACTGTTTTTT. The chain is built from TRBV19 and TRBJ1-4; TRBD1 agrees at 7 bases. V dropped 3 bases and J dropped 0; count of bases not matched to a gene: 7. The CDR3 totals 17 residues. Germline V gene lookup returns CDR1 LNHDA and CDR2 SQIVND (reference sequence).

The rearrangement links TRBV29-1 to TRBJ2-7; possibly TRBD1 or TRBD2 for D (6 bases each). CDR1 is SQVTM, CDR2 ANQGSEA, per germline. The CDR3 spans 15 residues. V was pared by 5 bases and J by 3 bases, with 20 bases between. Here the CDR3 reads CSVSAGRDTYYEQYF. The CDR3, as DNA: TGCAGCGTTTCAGCGGGCCGGGACACATACTACGAGCAGTACTTC.

V and J are TRBV5-4 and TRBJ1-2; D unclear. This CDR3 is built from 17 residues. Germline assignment: CDR1 SGHNT and CDR2 YYREEE (reference sequence). Trimming cost V 4 bases and J 8 bases, with 27 bases left between them. CDR3 DNA: TGTGCCAGCAGCCCCCCCAATCTTCGGCAGGCCCTTGGCGGCTACACCTTC. It is translated as CASSPPNLRQALGGYTF. The full variable domain, in which reference TRBV5-4 and TRBJ1-2 provide the parts outside the CDR3, is ETGVTQSPTHLIKTRGQQVTLRCSSQSGHNTVSWYQQALGQGPQFIFQYYREEENGRGNFPPRFSGLQFPNYSSELNVNALELDDSALYLCASSPPNLRQALGGYTFGSGTRLTVV.

CDR3 DNA: TGCGCCAGCAGCTCCTTTCTGGGTTTCAAGCAGTTCTTC. Protein sequence: CASSSFLGFKQFF. The gene calls are TRBV5-1 and TRBJ2-1; no firm D call. This CDR3 is 13 amino acids long. Germline values: CDR1 SGHRS, CDR2 YFSETQ. V was cut by 3 bases and J by 11 bases, with 15 bases left in between.

The V call is TRBV19, the J call TRBJ2-7, with 11 bases that match TRBD2. V was pared by 5 bases and J by 2 bases, with 5 bases of the junction left unmatched. This CDR3 has 15 amino acids. CDR1 is LNHDA and CDR2 is SQIVND in the germline V gene (reference sequence). CDR3 residues: CASSLTSGSAYEQYF. The CDR3 DNA is TGTGCCAGTAGTCTCACTAGCGGGAGTGCCTACGAGCAGTACTTC. Based on the CDR3 plus reference TRBV19 and TRBJ2-7, the full variable domain is DGGITQSPKYLFRKEGQNVTLSCEQNLNHDAMYWYRQDPGQGLRLIYYSQIVNDFQKGDIAEGYSVSREKKESFPLTVTSAQKNPTAFYLCASSLTSGSAYEQYFGPGTRLTVT.

This clone came up once. This rearrangement joins TRBV27 to TRBJ1-6; D unclear. This CDR3 has 16 residues. Trimming stripped 2 bases from V and 7 bases from J, with 15 bases between. CDR1 is MNHEY and CDR2 is SMNVEV in the germline V gene (reference sequence). CDR3 protein: CASSLRVGVVNSPLHF. CDR3 nucleotides: TGTGCCAGCAGTTTACGGGTCGGGGTCGTAAATTCACCCCTCCACTTT.

This clone is a singleton in its sample. V is TRBV6-5 and J is TRBJ1-5; 10 bases line up with TRBD1. The germline V gene has CDR1 MNHEY and CDR2 SVGAGI. J gave up 3 bases and V 6 bases, and 5 bases lay outside the gene matches. This CDR3 has 15 residues. CDR3 sequence: CASRSDRGVNQPQHF. As DNA, the CDR3 is TGTGCCAGCAGATCGGACAGGGGGGTCAATCAGCCCCAGCATTTT.

The genes are TRBV2 and TRBJ2-1; D is unresolved. V lost 3 bases and J 1 base, leaving 7 bases between the germline ends. The CDR3 loop spans 14 amino acids. Germline V gene data show CDR1 as SNHLY and CDR2 as FYNNEI. The CDR3 loop is CASSEGYSYNEQFF. CDR3 sequence (DNA): TGTGCCAGCAGTGAGGGATATTCCTACAATGAGCAGTTCTTC.

The V gene is TRBV27, the J gene TRBJ1-1; D unresolved. From germline, CDR1 is MNHEY and CDR2 SMNVEV (reference sequence). CDR3 length: 16 amino acids. V lost 7 bases, J lost 1 base, and 19 bases lay in between. The CDR3 DNA is TGTGCCAGCATCTCTGATACGGTCGACCCGAACACTGAAGCTTTCTTT. The encoded protein is CASISDTVDPNTEAFF.

The chain has TRBV6-2 or TRBV6-3 and TRBJ2-1; D uncertain. The V gene lost 1 base and the J gene lost 0 bases, with 16 bases spanning the gap. The CDR3 has 18 amino acids. Germline V gene data show CDR1 as MNHEY and CDR2 as SVGEGT. CDR3 region: CASSYYPSIGASYNEQFF. CDR3 coding DNA: TGTGCCAGCAGTTACTACCCTTCTATCGGTGCCTCCTACAATGAGCAGTTCTTC.

J is TRBJ2-3 and V is TRBV5-1, with 10 bases matching TRBD1. The CDR3 length is 15 residues. Trimming at V came to 0 bases and at J to 4 bases, leaving 2 bases not matched to a gene. Germline V CDR1 and CDR2: SGHRS, YFSETQ. This chain's CDR3 is CASSLGDRGADTQYF. For the CDR3, the DNA is TGCGCCAGCAGCTTGGGGGACAGGGGCGCAGATACGCAGTATTTT.

The genes are TRBV5-1 and TRBJ2-2; 8 nucleotides agree with TRBD2. Trimming at V came to 2 bases and at J to 1 base, leaving 1 base not matched to a gene. The CDR3 is 15 amino acids. Germline assignment: CDR1 SGHRS and CDR2 YFSETQ. The CDR3 here is CASSFLAGNTGELFF. CDR3 sequence (DNA): TGCGCCAGCAGCTTTCTAGCGGGGAACACCGGGGAGCTGTTTTTT.

V is TRBV9 and J is TRBJ2-1, with no clear D. Germline V CDR1 and CDR2: SGDLS, YYNGEE. V was pared by 0 bases and J by 0 bases, with 10 bases between. This CDR3 spans 16 amino acids. The CDR3 nucleotides read TGTGCCAGCAGCGTAGGGTGGGGAAGCTCCTACAATGAGCAGTTCTTC. Translation gives CASSVGWGSSYNEQFF.